This T cell receptor (beta chain) originates from a study of vaccination effects on CD4 cells after COVID-19. Study at large: Cultures used about 2 million PBMC per well, around 9 IU/ml IL-2 and 10 ug/ml peptides.

Researchers isolated CD4+ T cells once less than twelve days of culture had elapsed. Among the vaccine recipients, none had a prior SARS-CoV-2 infection, and nucleocapsid antibodies were negative. On days 3 and 7, fresh IL-2 medium replaced half the medium. Data came from immunoSEQ multiplex PCR; TCRdb stores just in-frame clones and leaves some out. The profile shows some 39,000 clones, 82% of them singletons. Worth noting for this clone: Its antigen remains unidentified.

Trimming took off 6 bases at V and 1 base at J, with 6 bases between the two ends. From germline, CDR1 is LNHDA and CDR2 SQIVND (reference sequence). This CDR3 is 12 amino acids long. The V and J genes are TRBV19 and TRBJ1-1; the D is unclear. The starting material was CD4+ T cells from PBMCs cultured without peptide, obtained before COVID-19 vaccination. This receptor was taken from a human donor who received a COVID-19 vaccine. This chain's CDR3 is CASSNGNTEAFF. CDR3 nucleotide sequence: TGTGCCAGTAGCAACGGGAACACTGAAGCTTTCTTT.